This T cell receptor (beta chain) was identified in a study of cytomegalovirus exposure and HLA in healthy donors. Vbeta (60) and Jbeta (13) primers were used in the PCR. Sequenced by immunoSEQ multiplex PCR; TCRdb stores in-frame clones only, minus some. Counted here are roughly 71,000 clones, around 73% occurring once; the ten biggest clones make up around 3%. This clone occurred a few times. V trimming: 1 base; J trimming: 0 bases; junction bases outside the gene matches: 11. The CDR3 extends over 18 amino acids. Germline CDR1 LGHNA, CDR2 YSLEER. The sequence derives from a girl aged 5-17 years in good health and CMV-seropositive. The rearrangement joins TRBV4-3 to TRBJ1-1, with 7 bases identical to TRBD1. The material sequenced was PBMCs. CDR3 sequence reads: CASSQVGGAGGMNTEAFF. The CDR3 DNA reads as TGCGCCAGCAGCCAAGTCGGTGGGGCAGGGGGGATGAACACTGAAGCTTTCTTT.